This T cell receptor (beta chain) was sequenced for a study of shared clonotypes between healthy human individuals. DNA from unsorted PBMC was sequenced on ten immunoSEQ deep assay plates. The authors' processing: Junction-only sequences produced by ImmunoSEQ had no quality scores, so filtering differed. Repertoires were generated with immunoSEQ multiplex PCR, while TCRdb's copy carries only in-frame clones and drops some. The V and J calls and the clone size are those of that table, but D and trimming were determined from the DNA. The sample has about 600,000 clones; roughly 72% are singletons. Only Caucasian adults living in Nashville, Tennessee made up the donor group. Material: PBMCs. The receptor was isolated from a woman aged 40 to 50 in good health. Some clones in this sample may be carry-over from other donors' samples.

CDR3 protein: CASSYPGGRIEQYF. The CDR3 coding sequence is TGTGCCAGCAGTTACCCAGGGGGTAGAATAGAGCAGTACTTC. The genes are TRBV6-6 and TRBJ2-7, with 7 bases identical to TRBD1. The CDR3 loop spans 14 amino acids. V gave up 2 bases and J gave up 7 bases; unmatched junction bases: 8. Germline CDR1 MNHNY, CDR2 SVGAGI (reference sequence).